This T cell receptor (beta chain) was retrieved from a study of cytotoxic CD8 clonotypes in ibrutinib-treated CLL. Turning to the study itself: Response samples were taken after a median about twelve months of treatment, range 6 to 36. General observations from the study: Baseline clonality exceeded age-matched healthy donors and tracked circulating CD8+ T-cell counts.

Concerning this clone: Its antigen remains unidentified.

Investigators sought sequencing depths of between 1 in 200,000 and 1 in 1 million T cells. The data were produced by immunoSEQ multiplex PCR, yet TCRdb's version contains in-frame clones alone and is incomplete. The table shows tens of thousands of clones, with approximately 70% occurring only once. The source of around 2 micrograms of genomic DNA for TCR beta libraries was cryopreserved PBMCs. Germline V CDR1 and CDR2: SGHTS, YDEGEE. The CDR3 is 17 residues long. V dropped 4 bases and J dropped 4; count of bases not matched to a gene: 11. Sequenced material: PBMCs, taken before ibrutinib treatment. The receptor comes from a human donor with chronic lymphocytic leukemia. The chain combines TRBV5-8 with TRBJ1-3; 10 positions match TRBD1. The CDR3 loop reads CASSIHSPGQGGNTIYF. The CDR3 coding sequence is TGTGCCAGCAGCATACACTCTCCGGGACAGGGGGGAAACACCATATATTTT.